The 2 T cell receptor beta chains given below trace back to one sample, sequenced in a study of shared clonotypes between healthy human individuals. The repertoire was sequenced with immunoSEQ multiplex PCR; TCRdb's copy has only in-frame clones and lacks some. The sample includes about a million clones, over 60% seen only once; the top ten take around 1.4%. Sequencing input: memory CD4+ T cells sorted from blood. Subset defined: CD45RA-negative fraction. The receptors originated from a man aged 18 to 30 in good health.

This rearrangement joins TRBV5-6 to TRBJ2-1; D not certain. The CDR3 totals 14 residues. With 0 bases removed from V and 2 bases from J, the gap between germline ends came to 6 bases. Germline V gives CDR1 SGHDT, CDR2 YYEEEE. In DNA form, the CDR3 reads TGTGCCAGCAGCTTGGAGAGGACCTACAATGAGCAGTTCTTC. As protein: CASSLERTYNEQFF.

The chain couples TRBV11-2 to TRBJ2-6, with D perhaps given as TRBD1 or TRBD2 (6 bases each). The V and J ends lost 4 bases and 8 bases respectively, with 21 bases between them. CDR3 size: 17 residues. CDR1 and CDR2 from the germline V gene are SGHAT and FQNNGV. CDR3 protein: CASSSKGGSQATNVLTF. The DNA of the CDR3 is TGTGCCAGCAGCTCCAAAGGGGGGTCCCAAGCGACCAACGTCCTGACTTTC.